The 11 T cell receptor beta chains below were found in one sample sequenced in a study of blood T cells in healthy people across ages. With a J-beta primer mix and a sample-barcoded 5' primer, a second PCR ran about 6 to 11 cycles. TCRdb re-called the 5' RACE reads through MiXCR, storing one row per CDR3 protein. The sample includes about 700,000 distinct CDR3 sequences, roughly 32% seen only once; the top ten take roughly 14%. Material for sequencing was blood. These receptor sequences come from a woman older than 75 in good health.

This clonotype has only one observation. The CDR3 DNA sequence: TGTGCCACCAGTGATTTGGCGTCGGGGAACACAGATACGCAGTATTTT. As protein: CATSDLASGNTDTQYF. The chain couples TRBV24-1 to TRBJ2-3, with D possibly TRBD2 on 5 matching bases. The CDR3 is 16 residues long. Looked up from germline, CDR1 is KGHDR and CDR2 is SFDVKD. V lost 0 bases to trimming and J lost 2 bases, with 11 bases between them.

The table lists this clonotype with many counts. This chain links TRBV29-1 with TRBJ2-7, with D possibly TRBD1 on 6 matching bases. This CDR3 contains 11 residues. Germline values: CDR1 SQVTM, CDR2 ANQGSEA. The V end was cut by 6 bases, the J end by 4 bases, with 10 bases between. The chain's CDR3 is CSVATGYEQYF. For the CDR3, the DNA is TGCAGCGTCGCAACAGGGTACGAGCAGTACTTC.

Comment on this clonotype: A read error may explain this, as a much larger clone is one base away. The chain links TRBV4-1 to TRBJ2-4, with D tentatively TRBD2 (5 bases). CDR1 and CDR2 (germline): MGHRA, YSYEKL. The CDR3 consists of 16 residues. The CDR3 region has the DNA TGCGCCAGCCGCCAAGAGGTAGGAGGAGCCAAAAACATTCAGTACTTC. Its translation: CASRQEVGGAKNIQYF.

This chain uses TRBV28 with TRBJ1-5; 12 nucleotides line up with TRBD1. The V gene's germline CDR1 is MDHEN and CDR2 SYDVKM. After removal of 2 bases from V and 6 bases from J, the junction contained 8 bases not matched to a gene. The CDR3 runs to 17 residues. CDR3 protein: CASSLIGRDRGLQPQHF. The CDR3 DNA reads as TGTGCCAGCAGTTTAATTGGGAGGGACAGGGGGCTTCAGCCCCAGCATTTT.

This clonotype was observed many times. V usage is TRBV20-1 and J usage is TRBJ2-3; 13 nucleotides agree with TRBD2. Germline lookup yields CDR1 DFQATT and CDR2 SNEGSKA (reference sequence). The CDR3 is made up of 17 amino acids. V gave up 0 bases and J gave up 4 bases; unmatched junction bases: 7. The CDR3 DNA sequence: TGCAGTGCTAGAGATTGGAGACTAGCGGGGGGCCCAGATACGCAGTATTTT. Translated, it gives CSARDWRLAGGPDTQYF.

The chain carries TRBV7-2 and TRBJ2-1; 7 bases line up with TRBD2. The trim removed 5 bases at V and 10 bases at J, leaving 8 bases unmatched. There are 13 residues in the CDR3. Germline V lookup: CDR1 SGHTA, CDR2 FQGNSA. The CDR3: CASSIQPSGEQFF. DNA for the CDR3: TGTGCCAGCAGCATACAGCCTAGCGGAGAGCAGTTCTTC. The entire variable domain, with the rest obtained from reference TRBV7-2 and TRBJ2-1, is as follows: GAGVSQSPSNKVTEKGKDVELRCDPISGHTALYWYRQSLGQGLEFLIYFQGNSAPDKSGLPSDRFSAERTGGSVSTLTIQRTQQEDSAVYLCASSIQPSGEQFFGPGTRLTVL.

Worth noting for this clonotype: This may be a read error, as it is one base from a much larger clone. This chain joins TRBV20-1 and TRBJ1-6; D possibly corresponds to TRBD1 (6 bases). Germline V gives CDR1 DFQATT, CDR2 SNEGSKA (reference sequence). V was clipped by 0 bases and J by 10 bases, with 10 bases between them. The CDR3 runs to 13 residues. The CDR3 here is CSARDDGGSPLHF. As DNA, the CDR3 is TGCAGTGCTAGAGATGACGGGGGCTCACCCCTCCACTTT.

This chain joins TRBV5-1 and TRBJ2-7; D is undetermined. The germline V gene encodes CDR1 SGHRS and CDR2 YFSETQ. Trimming cost V 0 bases and J 3 bases, with 13 bases left between them. This CDR3 spans 15 amino acids. The CDR3 nucleotides are TGCGCCAGCAGCTTGGGGCTGGCCCTGGGCTACGAGCAGTACTTC. Its translation: CASSLGLALGYEQYF.

This clonotype was detected ten times or more. The CDR3 nucleotides read TGTGCCACCAGTGATTTCCGCAAAACTGATGGCTACACCTTC. Translating it yields CATSDFRKTDGYTF. V is TRBV24-1 and J is TRBJ1-2; no firm D call. Looked up from germline, CDR1 is KGHDR and CDR2 is SFDVKD. CDR3 length equals 14 residues. The V end was cut by 1 base, the J end by 6 bases, with 11 bases between.

To note about this clonotype: The junction differs from germline at one of its ends, possibly a read error. The V call is TRBV5-1, the J call TRBJ2-3; no reliable D call. The CDR3 consists of 12 residues. From germline, CDR1 is SGHRS and CDR2 YFSETQ. CDR3 amino acids: CAGSEITDTQYF. The DNA for the CDR3 is TGCGCCGGCAGCGAAATCACAGATACGCAGTATTTT.

This clonotype was seen many times. The DNA is left out, because the CDR3 cannot be placed on it with certainty; the CDR3 is given as TCRdb lists it. The chain joins TRBV29-1 to TRBJ1-2; TRBD1, as called in the table, went unchecked against the DNA. Inclusive of both ends, the CDR3 amounts to 11 amino acids. Germline values: CDR1 SQVTM, CDR2 ANQGSEA. CDR3 amino acids: CSVVVGSGSTF.